Sequencing of this TCR beta chain was carried out in a study of blood T cell repertoires in COVID-19 (dated by TCRdb to about 2020). Broadly, across the study: Samples covering the acute and convalescent phases of COVID-19 were provided by collaborators in the United States, Italy and Spain. The material from the prospective study consisted of cDNA or gDNA derived from T cells, B-cell-depleted T cells, or PBMCs. The dataset comprised deeply sampled blood TCRbeta repertoires from subjects exposed to, actively infected with, or recovered from COVID-19. A freely available public database, intended as a resource for researchers studying the immune response to SARS-CoV-2, is where the repertoires were released. The samples were drawn from two sources: the first 160 participants of the ongoing ImmuneRACE study, and 1,200 or so subjects contributed by 6 global collaborators. The sample metadata nearly always contained a de-identified subject ID, COVID-19 status, age in years and sex. HLA class I and class II types, where available, came from metadata supplied by the sample provider rather than from assay-based typing.

As concerns this clone: This clone's antigen is unknown. Nothing much larger sits one base from this clone, and base qualities are not available.

TCRbeta CDR3 regions were amplified from genomic DNA by means of the immunoSEQ Assay, a bias-controlled multiplex PCR. Per the authors' processing: The number of nucleated cells in each sample was estimated by amplification of reference gene primers within the assay. To quantify the absolute abundance of each unique TCRbeta CDR3 rearrangement, sequence reads were collapsed and filtered. For each sample, productive Simpson clonality was calculated as the square root of Simpson's diversity index over productive rearrangements. TCRdb limited this immuneACCESS table to in-frame rearrangements with V and J called. A share of clones is missing; checked studies link under half to unresolved V genes, and the rest is unexplained. The V and J calls and clone size come from that table; D and trimming were worked out from the DNA. The sample table records 15,000 to 20,000 clones; around 90% of these occur just once. Roughly 3.2% of the sample is taken by the ten largest.

Whole blood was collected in K2EDTA tubes by collaborating institutions according to the institutions' own protocols. Collaborator samples were shipped for TCRbeta analysis as frozen whole blood, isolated PBMCs, or DNA extracted from either sample type. V and J are truncated by 7 bases and 5 bases respectively, leaving an intervening sequence of 13 bases. The germline V gene yields SGHRS for CDR1 and YFSETQ for CDR2. The CDR3 measures 14 amino acids from cysteine to phenylalanine. The CDR3 DNA has 42 bases and is translated from base 1. Broader findings and caveats from the paper: The amount of clinical and demographic metadata varied by source and participant and was provided uncurated.

The sample was peripheral blood. The chain is encoded by TRBV5-1 joined to TRBJ1-6; possibly the D gene is TRBD1, per 6 matching bases. The source is a human donor in a cohort sampled during active COVID-19. The CDR3 corresponds to CASRQETNNSPLHF. The nucleotides read TGCGCCAGCCGACAGGAGACTAATAATTCACCCCTCCACTTT.